The rows below give T cell receptor beta chains drawn from one sample of a study of a mutant IDH1 vaccine in newly diagnosed glioma. No antigens are known for them. Profiled with immunoSEQ multiplex PCR; TCRdb holds only in-frame clones, not every one. In the table there are about 45,000 clones, almost 95% of which are singletons. The sequencing used PBMCs, collected from a glioma patient whose treatment included an IDH1 peptide vaccine. The receptors come from a man aged 50 to 60 with glioma. Each CDR3 is given with its conserved first and last residue. The D gene is left open where the match is weak. Clone size appears in some rows only: once, few, many, or a class for an expanded clone.

size: .
V: TRBV2
D: .
J: TRBJ1-3
DNA: TGTGCCAGCAGTGAAGCCGAAGGAAACACCATATATTTT
CDR3: CASSEAEGNTIYF

size: .
V: TRBV19
D: TRBD2
J: TRBJ2-1
DNA: TGTGCCAGTAGCCGCCGGGGGGGGAAGACCTACAATGAGCAGTTCTTC
CDR3: CASSRRGGKTYNEQFF

size: once
V: TRBV28
D: .
J: TRBJ2-3
DNA: TGTGCCAGCAGGGGCACCACAGATACGCAGTATTTT
CDR3: CASRGTTDTQYF

size: few
V: TRBV5-1
D: TRBD1
J: TRBJ1-1
DNA: TGCGCCAGCAGCGGAAGACAGGGCCTGAACACTGAAGCTTTCTTT
CDR3: CASSGRQGLNTEAFF

size: .
V: TRBV7-9
D: .
J: TRBJ2-7
DNA: TGTGCCAGCGTTTCTAATATGTACGAGCAGTACTTC
CDR3: CASVSNMYEQYF

size: .
V: TRBV2
D: TRBD1
J: TRBJ2-5
DNA: TGTGCCAGCAGGGCTAGGGGACAGTATGGAGAGACCCAGTACTTC
CDR3: CASRARGQYGETQYF

size: .
V: TRBV29-1
D: .
J: TRBJ2-7
DNA: TGCAGCGTTGTGTCACCCACATCCTACGAGCAGTACTTC
CDR3: CSVVSPTSYEQYF

size: .
V: TRBV6-5
D: .
J: TRBJ2-6
DNA: TGTGCCAGCAGTTACTGGGTAGGGTCGGGGGCCAACGTCCTGACTTTC
CDR3: CASSYWVGSGANVLTF

size: .
V: TRBV19
D: TRBD1
J: TRBJ1-1
DNA: TGTGCCAGTAGTATGGCAGGGGGCGCGGGCACTGAAGCTTTCTTT
CDR3: CASSMAGGAGTEAFF

size: .
V: TRBV27
D: TRBD2
J: TRBJ2-5
DNA: TGTGCCAGCAGTTCTAGCGGGAGGGACCAAGAGACCCAGTACTTC
CDR3: CASSSSGRDQETQYF

size: .
V: TRBV19
D: .
J: TRBJ2-4
DNA: TGTGCCAGTACCACCCCCCGGAACATTCAGTACTTC
CDR3: CASTTPRNIQYF

size: .
V: TRBV2
D: TRBD2
J: TRBJ2-3
DNA: TGTGCCAGCAGTGAAACCGCGTGGACTAGCGGGGGGGCCGGGGGAGATACGCAGTATTTT
CDR3: CASSETAWTSGGAGGDTQYF

size: .
V: TRBV2
D: TRBD1
J: TRBJ1-5
DNA: TGTGCCAGCAGTGAATGGACAGGGGAACTTGTCCAGCCCCAGCATTTT
CDR3: CASSEWTGELVQPQHF

size: .
V: TRBV4-2
D: TRBD1
J: TRBJ2-3
DNA: TGTGCCAGCAGCCGAGGGGGCCCCACAGATACGCAGTATTTT
CDR3: CASSRGGPTDTQYF

size: .
V: TRBV29-1
D: .
J: TRBJ1-1
DNA: TGCAGCGTTAGGGCCAGCAATGAAGCTTTCTTT
CDR3: CSVRASNEAFF

size: once
V: TRBV9
D: .
J: TRBJ2-1
DNA: TGTGCCAGCAGCGTTATAGGGAATGAGCAGTTCTTC
CDR3: CASSVIGNEQFF

size: .
V: TRBV5-1
D: TRBD1
J: TRBJ1-2
DNA: TGCGCCAGCAGCACGGGACAGGCCAACTATGGCTACACCTTC
CDR3: CASSTGQANYGYTF

size: .
V: TRBV6-5
D: .
J: TRBJ1-1
DNA: TGTGCCACCTTTAGTCCGGGGAACACTGAAGCTTTCTTT
CDR3: CATFSPGNTEAFF

size: .
V: TRBV27
D: .
J: TRBJ2-2
DNA: TGTGCCAGCAGTATAGTGTCGGAGAGCGGGAACACCGGGGAGCTGTTTTTT
CDR3: CASSIVSESGNTGELFF

size: .
V: TRBV7-2
D: .
J: TRBJ2-6
DNA: TGTGCCAGCAGCCCGGGGCCCAGGTCCTCTGGGGCCAACGTCCTGACTTTC
CDR3: CASSPGPRSSGANVLTF

size: .
V: TRBV29-1
D: .
J: TRBJ1-1
DNA: TGCAGCGTTGAAGATCCTGGAAGGAACGCCATGAACACTGAAGCTTTCTTT
CDR3: CSVEDPGRNAMNTEAFF

size: .
V: TRBV5-1
D: .
J: TRBJ2-1
DNA: TGCGCCAGCAGCTTGTTAGCGGAGCCCTCCTACAATGAGCAGTTCTTC
CDR3: CASSLLAEPSYNEQFF

size: .
V: TRBV11-2
D: .
J: TRBJ1-1
DNA: TGTGCCAGCAGCTTAGGGTCCCGAAGGAACACTGAAGCTTTCTTT
CDR3: CASSLGSRRNTEAFF

size: .
V: TRBV18
D: .
J: TRBJ1-4
DNA: TGTGCCAGCTCACCGATGACGGCAACTAATGAAAAACTGTTTTTT
CDR3: CASSPMTATNEKLFF

size: .
V: TRBV11-2
D: .
J: TRBJ2-7
DNA: TGTGCCAGCAGTTCCACCCTCGATGGTTCCTACGAGCAGTACTTC
CDR3: CASSSTLDGSYEQYF

size: .
V: TRBV30
D: .
J: TRBJ2-3
DNA: TGTGCCTGGGAGAGGGGCACTAATACGCAGTATTTT
CDR3: CAWERGTNTQYF

size: .
V: TRBV9
D: TRBD2
J: TRBJ2-1
DNA: TGTGCCAGCAGCGTAGAAGCGGGGGGGGTTAATGAGCAGTTCTTC
CDR3: CASSVEAGGVNEQFF

size: .
V: TRBV7-2
D: .
J: TRBJ2-2
DNA: TGTGCCAGCAGCCCCCGGTACGGTTCCGGGGAGCTGTTTTTT
CDR3: CASSPRYGSGELFF

size: .
V: TRBV7-9
D: .
J: TRBJ2-2
DNA: TGTGCCAGCAGTCATAGGGGCGGGGAGCTGTTTTTT
CDR3: CASSHRGGELFF

size: .
V: TRBV27
D: TRBD2
J: TRBJ2-1
DNA: TGTGCCAGCAGTTTGTCTATGTGGGAGGGCCCCTCTAATGAGCAGTTCTTC
CDR3: CASSLSMWEGPSNEQFF

size: .
V: TRBV2
D: TRBD1
J: TRBJ2-7
DNA: TGTGCCAGCATTCAAAGGACAGGGATGGTCGAGCAGTACTTC
CDR3: CASIQRTGMVEQYF

size: .
V: TRBV7-9
D: .
J: TRBJ2-7
DNA: TGTGCCAGCAGCTTAGGGGGCACCTACGAGCAGTACTTC
CDR3: CASSLGGTYEQYF

size: .
V: TRBV2
D: TRBD1
J: TRBJ2-3
DNA: TGTGCCAGCAGTCGGGACAGGGTACAATTCGGCACAGATACGCAGTATTTT
CDR3: CASSRDRVQFGTDTQYF

size: .
V: TRBV6-5
D: .
J: TRBJ1-4
DNA: TGTGCCAGCAGTTACGGCAGGGGAGGTGAAAAACTGTTTTTT
CDR3: CASSYGRGGEKLFF

size: .
V: TRBV6-5
D: TRBD1
J: TRBJ2-7
DNA: TGTGCCACCTCCCCGACAGGGGGACTTGCGCAGTACTTC
CDR3: CATSPTGGLAQYF

size: once
V: TRBV7-2
D: .
J: TRBJ1-2
DNA: TGTGCCAGCAGCCCCCGACAGCTCGATGGCTACACCTTC
CDR3: CASSPRQLDGYTF

size: .
V: TRBV6-6
D: .
J: TRBJ2-1
DNA: TGTGCCAGCAGTTACTCCCAACTGAGCTCCTACAATGAGCAGTTCTTC
CDR3: CASSYSQLSSYNEQFF

size: .
V: TRBV29-1
D: .
J: TRBJ2-3
DNA: TGCAGCGTTTCGACACAACGATCCACAGATACGCAGTATTTT
CDR3: CSVSTQRSTDTQYF

size: once
V: TRBV7-9
D: .
J: TRBJ2-3
DNA: TGTGCCAGCAGCTCACTGGATACGCAGTATTTT
CDR3: CASSSLDTQYF

size: .
V: TRBV7-9
D: .
J: TRBJ1-1
DNA: TGTGCCAGCAGCTTAGCGCGGTCGGGGGGCACTGAAGCTTTCTTT
CDR3: CASSLARSGGTEAFF

size: .
V: TRBV11-3
D: TRBD2
J: TRBJ2-5
DNA: TGTGCCAGCAGCGCTAGCGGGGGCCAAGAGACCCAGTACTTC
CDR3: CASSASGGQETQYF

size: .
V: TRBV10-3
D: .
J: TRBJ2-2
DNA: TGTGCCGCCGGGGGCTCCCCCGGGGAGCTGTTTTTT
CDR3: CAAGGSPGELFF

size: .
V: TRBV9
D: .
J: TRBJ1-5
DNA: TGTGCCAGCAGCATGGGGGGCAAACAGCCCCAGCATTTT
CDR3: CASSMGGKQPQHF

size: .
V: TRBV30
D: .
J: TRBJ2-1
DNA: TGTGCCTGGAAGGAGGGGCAGTTCTTC
CDR3: CAWKEGQFF

size: .
V: TRBV25-1
D: TRBD2
J: TRBJ2-3
DNA: TGTGCCAGCAGTGAATCCGGGAGGGCCGGCACAGATACGCAGTATTTT
CDR3: CASSESGRAGTDTQYF

size: .
V: TRBV6-5
D: .
J: TRBJ1-6
DNA: TGTGCCAGCAGTTACAGAGGAGGCTCCTATAATTCACCCCTCCACTTT
CDR3: CASSYRGGSYNSPLHF

size: .
V: TRBV4-3
D: .
J: TRBJ2-2
DNA: TGCGCCAGCAGCCAAGATCGGGCAGGGCGGGTCACCGGGGAGCTGTTTTTT
CDR3: CASSQDRAGRVTGELFF

size: .
V: TRBV5-5
D: TRBD2
J: TRBJ2-1
DNA: TGTGCCAGCAGCTTGGGGGGGACTAGCTCCTACAATGAGCAGTTCTTC
CDR3: CASSLGGTSSYNEQFF

size: .
V: TRBV5-6
D: .
J: TRBJ2-7
DNA: TGTGCCAGCAGCGTCGTAGGTTTAAACTACGAGCAGTACTTC
CDR3: CASSVVGLNYEQYF

size: .
V: TRBV10-1
D: .
J: TRBJ1-2
DNA: TGCGCCAGCAGCGATAGCCGGGAGGGCTACACCTTC
CDR3: CASSDSREGYTF

size: .
V: TRBV19
D: .
J: TRBJ1-5
DNA: TGTGCCAGTAGTATTGAGGGGTTACATCAGCCCCAGCATTTT
CDR3: CASSIEGLHQPQHF

size: .
V: TRBV15
D: TRBD1
J: TRBJ2-5
DNA: TGTGCCACCAGCCTCCGAGGCGGGACAGGGAAAGAGACCCAGTACTTC
CDR3: CATSLRGGTGKETQYF

size: .
V: TRBV4-1
D: .
J: TRBJ2-7
DNA: TGCGCCAGCAGCCAAGGAACTAGCTTCGGCTCCTACGAGCAGTACTTC
CDR3: CASSQGTSFGSYEQYF